The 15 T cell receptor beta chains presented below share a single source sample, sequenced in a study of regulatory T cells in long-lasting Graves disease. Specified time point: persistent/refractory GD, antithyroid drugs over 5 years with positive TRAb. RNA from PBMCs was the source of the TCR library. The authors built TCR beta libraries using iRepertoire HTBI primers and Arm-PCR of CDR3 regions. One entry per CDR3 protein results from TCRdb running MiXCR on the multiplex PCR reads. The sample lists roughly 400,000 distinct CDR3 sequences, approximately 22% occurring once. Sequencing was performed on peripheral blood mononuclear cells (PBMCs), taken when the disease was refractory, from a patient treated with antithyroid drugs. Source of these receptors: a female donor with Graves disease.

This clonotype has at least ten counts. This CDR3 is CATGQGAYEQYF. In DNA form, the CDR3 reads TGTGCCACTGGACAGGGGGCCTACGAGCAGTACTTC. The V and J genes are TRBV2 and TRBJ2-7; the match to TRBD1 covers 10 bases. With V trimmed by 10 bases and J by 2 bases, 2 bases remained unmatched. CDR3 length equals 12 residues. CDR1 is SNHLY and CDR2 is FYNNEI in the germline V gene.

This clonotype was counted ten times or more. The chain employs TRBV27 and TRBJ1-2, with D possibly matching TRBD1 (6 bases). In germline, CDR1 is MNHEY, CDR2 SMNVEV (reference sequence). The V end lost 2 bases, the J end lost 4 bases, and 20 bases lay between the germline ends. The CDR3 contains 17 residues. DNA of the CDR3: TGTGCCAGCAGTTTACGGTCAGGGGCCCCGAGCGGCTATGGCTACACCTTC. The encoded protein is CASSLRSGAPSGYGYTF.

This clonotype was detected a few times. The chain combines TRBV18 with TRBJ1-5; D uncertain. The CDR3 loop spans 16 amino acids. Germline-derived CDR1 and CDR2 are KGHSH and LQKENI. The V end was cut by 2 bases, the J end by 6 bases, with 17 bases between. The CDR3 bases are TGTGCCAGCTCACCAGATGGAGGACCCCTCCTTCAGCCCCAGCATTTT. Its translation: CASSPDGGPLLQPQHF.

This clonotype was seen at least ten times. The chain carries TRBV5-1 and TRBJ1-4, with no clear D. CDR3 length equals 15 residues. Germline V lookup: CDR1 SGHRS, CDR2 YFSETQ. Trimming removed 0 bases at V and 6 bases at J, with 12 bases between. The CDR3 spells CASSLDLSSYEKLFF. DNA of the CDR3: TGCGCCAGCAGCTTGGATCTTTCCAGCTATGAAAAACTGTTTTTT.

V is TRBV27 and J is TRBJ2-1, with 9 bases lining up with TRBD2. J lost 8 bases, V lost 0 bases, and 8 bases had no gene match. CDR3 size: 16 residues. Germline CDR1 and CDR2: MNHEY and SMNVEV (reference sequence). CDR3 coding DNA: TGTGCCAGCAGTTTATCGATTGGAGCGGGAGGCTATGAGCAGTTCTTC. Translated, it gives CASSLSIGAGGYEQFF.

This clonotype occurred many times. The chain couples TRBV11-1 to TRBJ2-5; D is tentatively TRBD1 or TRBD2 (5 bases each). This CDR3 is 14 amino acids long. Trimming pared 1 base from V and 4 bases from J, leaving 10 bases between. Germline V gene sequence: CDR1 SGHAT, CDR2 FQDESV (reference sequence). CDR3 in amino acids: CASSLGGNPETQYF. The DNA for the CDR3 is TGTGCCAGCAGCTTAGGGGGGAACCCAGAGACCCAGTACTTC. Using reference TRBV11-1 and TRBJ2-5 for the parts outside the CDR3, the full variable domain is EAEVAQSPRYKITEKSQAVAFWCDPISGHATLYWYRQILGQGPELLVQFQDESVVDDSQLPKDRFSAERLKGVDSTLKIQPAELGDSAMYLCASSLGGNPETQYFGPGTRLLVL.

This clonotype turned up a few times. The chain has TRBV6-1 and TRBJ2-5; 12 bases fit TRBD2. Unmatched junction bases numbered 10, after V lost 6 bases and J lost 2 bases. Germline lookup yields CDR1 MNHNS and CDR2 SASEGT. This CDR3 spans 17 amino acids. CDR3 residues: CASRNRVLAGGQETQYF. DNA for the CDR3: TGTGCCAGCAGGAACCGGGTACTAGCGGGAGGTCAAGAGACCCAGTACTTC.

At least ten counts were recorded for this clonotype. The gene calls are TRBV28 and TRBJ2-7; 8 bases are shared with TRBD2. V trimming: 3 bases; J trimming: 7 bases; junction bases outside the gene matches: 5. This CDR3 comprises 13 residues. Germline assignment: CDR1 MDHEN and CDR2 SYDVKM. In DNA form, the CDR3 reads TGTGCCAGCAGTTTTCAAGCGGGGGAAGAGCAGTACTTC. As protein: CASSFQAGEEQYF.

Remarks on this clonotype: This may come from a read error, since a much larger clone is one base off. The chain links TRBV5-1 to TRBJ2-2; unclear D gene. V was cut by 0 bases and J by 4 bases, with 10 bases left in between. Germline V gives CDR1 SGHRS, CDR2 YFSETQ. The CDR3 length is 15 residues. The CDR3 bases are TGCGCCAGCAGCTTGGCGGCAAGGTCCACCGGGGAGCTGTTTTTT. As protein: CASSLAARSTGELFF.

This clonotype was recorded at least ten times. V usage is TRBV7-9 and J usage is TRBJ1-5; TRBD1 is a possible D gene (6 bases). Between the trimmed V and J ends, which lost 5 bases and 3 bases, there was a span of 11 bases. Germline V lookup: CDR1 SEHNR, CDR2 FQNEAQ (reference sequence). CDR3 length: 14 amino acids. The CDR3 sequence: CASSQDSDNQPQHF. Here the CDR3 DNA reads TGTGCCAGCAGCCAGGACAGTGACAATCAGCCCCAGCATTTT.

This CDR3 is CASIRQAGNTIYF. CDR3 nucleotide sequence: TGTGCCAGTATCCGACAGGCTGGAAACACCATATATTTT. This chain uses TRBV19 with TRBJ1-3; D is perhaps TRBD1 (6 bases). V was shortened by 7 bases and J by 2 bases, with 9 bases between the two germline ends. Germline V gene lookup returns CDR1 LNHDA and CDR2 SQIVND (reference sequence). The CDR3 is 13 amino acids.

This clonotype was recorded a few times. A much larger clonotype is one base distant, so this may be a read error. The CDR3, as DNA: TGTGCCAGCAGTTGGGTCGGGAAAAACATTCAGTACTTC. Amino acid sequence: CASSWVGKNIQYF. The gene calls are TRBV28 and TRBJ2-4; D is unresolved. Deletions cut 4 bases from V and 4 bases from J, with 8 bases between. Germline V lookup: CDR1 MDHEN, CDR2 SYDVKM. CDR3 length: 13 residues.

This clonotype was counted only a few times. This rearrangement joins TRBV13 to TRBJ2-5, with TRBD2 identical over 10 bases. The length of the CDR3 is 15 residues. Germline assignment: CDR1 PRHDT and CDR2 FYEKMQ (reference sequence). The ends lost 2 bases at V and 2 bases at J; junction bases unmatched: 2. The CDR3 spells CASSLKLAGQETQYF. The DNA of the CDR3 is TGTGCCAGCAGCTTAAAACTAGCGGGGCAAGAGACCCAGTACTTC.

The sample holds many counts of this clonotype. The J gene is TRBJ1-5, the V gene TRBV2; the D gene is possibly TRBD1 (5 bases). Germline values: CDR1 SNHLY, CDR2 FYNNEI. V was clipped by 4 bases and J by 4 bases, with 8 bases between them. The CDR3 is 13 amino acids. The CDR3: CASSAAGNQPQHF. In DNA, the CDR3 is TGTGCCAGCAGTGCGGCAGGGAATCAGCCCCAGCATTTT.

This clonotype appeared many times. V is TRBV28 and J is TRBJ2-7; 8 nucleotides line up with TRBD2. After removal of 3 bases from V and 0 bases from J, the junction contained 4 bases not matched to a gene. Germline V CDR1 and CDR2: MDHEN, SYDVKM. The CDR3 has 15 residues. CDR3 in amino acids: CASSFMGLVSYEQYF. Written as DNA, the CDR3 is TGTGCCAGCAGTTTCATGGGACTAGTCTCCTACGAGCAGTACTTC.